This T cell receptor (beta chain) is drawn from a study of response to subunit inactivated influenza vaccine. Study-level findings and limits: Authors suggested seasonal influenza vaccinations each recruit few new T cells.

Of note for this clonotype: Its target is unknown.

V gave up 1 base and J gave up 2 bases, with 9 bases separating them. Germline assignment: CDR1 SGHTA and CDR2 FQGNSA. The CDR3 runs to 14 residues. TCRdb passed the RT-PCR reads through MiXCR, listing each CDR3 protein once. The data contain about 520,000 distinct CDR3 sequences, about 25% of them singletons. The V and J genes are TRBV7-2 and TRBJ2-7; D is possibly TRBD2 (6 bases). The origin of this receptor is a man in his forties or fifties who received an inactivated influenza vaccine. The sample here was CD4+ T cells sorted from PBMCs, taken about 5 days after vaccination. DNA for the CDR3: TGTGCCAGCAGCTTAGGAGCGGGCGCCTACGAGCAGTACTTC. Translation: CASSLGAGAYEQYF.